Following are 11 T cell receptor beta chains from one sample sequenced in a study of beta chain features in type 1 diabetes. Broader study findings: TCRB CDR3s were moderately but significantly shorter in Type 1 diabetes patients in all four CD4+ subsets.

Expressed TCRB transcripts were sequenced because the entire RNA isolate underwent reverse transcription. Data came from immunoSEQ multiplex PCR; TCRdb stores just in-frame clones and leaves some out. The sample carries a few hundred thousand clones, roughly 12% recorded once. The antigens of these receptors remain unknown. Sequencing was performed on naive CD4+ T cells from blood. These receptors all come from a young woman with type 1 diabetes.

J is TRBJ2-2 and V is TRBV5-1; TRBD2 aligns across 7 bases. Germline lookup yields CDR1 SGHRS and CDR2 YFSETQ. The CDR3 consists of 16 residues. V shed 2 bases, J shed 5 bases, and the junction held 9 bases outside the gene matches. The CDR3 is CASSFVAGEGTGELFF. CDR3 nucleotide sequence: TGCGCCAGCAGCTTTGTTGCGGGAGAAGGGACCGGGGAGCTGTTTTTT. The entire variable domain, with the rest obtained from reference TRBV5-1 and TRBJ2-2, is as follows: KAGVTQTPRYLIKTRGQQVTLSCSPISGHRSVSWYQQTPGQGLQFLFEYFSETQRNKGNFPGRFSGRQFSNSRSEMNVSTLELGDSALYLCASSFVAGEGTGELFFGEGSRLTVL.

A few counts support this clone. The CDR3: CSVLAGSVSTGELFF. CDR3 nucleotides: TGCAGCGTTCTAGCGGGGAGCGTAAGCACCGGGGAGCTGTTTTTT. This rearrangement joins TRBV29-1 to TRBJ2-2, with 9 bases identical to TRBD2. This CDR3 is 15 amino acids long. The V and J ends lost 5 bases and 4 bases, in that order; junction bases with no gene match: 8. The germline CDR1 and CDR2 sequences are SQVTM and ANQGSEA.

Turning to this clone: The sample contains more than one DNA sequence encoding this CDR3. The genes are TRBV7-2 and TRBJ2-7, with TRBD2 matching 8 bases. The CDR3 covers 13 residues. Germline CDR1 reads SGHTA; CDR2 reads FQGNSA. The CDR3 reads CASSLAGSYEQYV. CDR3 coding DNA: TGTGCCAGCAGCCTAGCGGGCTCCTACGAGCAGTACGTC.

This clone showed up just a few times. The V and J genes are TRBV11-3 and TRBJ2-2; no firm D call. The CDR3 length is 11 residues. Per the germline V gene, CDR1 is SGHNT and CDR2 is YENEEA. The ends were cut back, 3 bases at V and 8 bases at J, with 4 bases in the middle. The CDR3 is CASSFAGELFF. The CDR3 DNA sequence: TGTGCCAGCAGCTTTGCGGGGGAGCTGTTTTTT.

This clone was recorded a few times. The rearrangement joins TRBV4-1 to TRBJ2-7; 7 positions agree with TRBD1. CDR3 size: 15 residues. J lost 1 base, V lost 1 base, and 4 bases had no gene match. Germline CDR1 is MGHRA and CDR2 is YSYEKL. The CDR3 protein is CASSQVGQRSYEQYF. The CDR3 DNA is TGCGCCAGCAGCCAAGTGGGACAGCGTTCCTACGAGCAGTACTTC.

V usage is TRBV30 and J usage is TRBJ2-5; 9 bases map to TRBD1. Judging by the DNA end, TRBJ2-7 fits better; the J call may be wrong. Germline CDR1 GTSNPN, CDR2 SVGIG (reference sequence). This CDR3 region has 11 residues. CDR3 in amino acids: CAWGTGPEQYF. For the CDR3, the DNA is TGTGCCTGGGGGACAGGGCCCGAGCAGTACTTC.

This clone was counted only a few times. The rearrangement joins TRBV7-2 to TRBJ2-1, with a possible D match to TRBD1 (5 bases). Germline loops: CDR1 SGHTA, CDR2 FQGNSA. Deletions cut 1 base from V and 6 bases from J, with 13 bases between. The CDR3 loop spans 15 amino acids. The CDR3 sequence: CASSLGQGRANEQFF. The CDR3 DNA follows: TGTGCCAGCAGCTTAGGCCAGGGAAGGGCCAATGAGCAGTTCTTC.

V and J are TRBV9 and TRBJ2-5, with 9 bases fitting TRBD1. The CDR3 has 12 amino acids. Germline lookup yields CDR1 SGDLS and CDR2 YYNGEE. V was pared by 7 bases and J by 5 bases, with 3 bases of the junction left unmatched. The CDR3 sequence is CASGDRAETQYF. Written as DNA, the CDR3 is TGTGCCAGCGGGGACAGGGCTGAGACCCAGTACTTC.

V and J are TRBV30 and TRBJ2-5, with 13 bases that match TRBD2. V lost 3 bases to trimming and J lost 4 bases; unmatched junction nucleotides: 5. Per the germline V gene, CDR1 is GTSNPN and CDR2 is SVGIG (reference sequence). The CDR3 covers 15 residues. The CDR3 loop reads CAWRVGLAGRETQYF. In nucleotides, the CDR3 is TGTGCCTGGAGAGTGGGACTAGCGGGACGAGAGACCCAGTACTTC. Full variable domain (missing parts from reference TRBV30 and TRBJ2-5): SQTIHQWPATLVQPVGSPLSLECTVEGTSNPNLYWYRQAAGRGLQLLFYSVGIGQISSEVPQNLSASRPQDRQFILSSKKLLLSDSGFYLCAWRVGLAGRETQYFGPGTRLLVL.

This chain connects TRBV19 to TRBJ2-7; TRBD2 matches at 9 bases. Per germline, CDR1 LNHDA and CDR2 SQIVND (reference sequence). Trimming took 6 bases from V and 3 from J; bases not matched to a gene: 9. The CDR3 is made up of 15 amino acids. The CDR3 is CASRMLAGDFYEQYF. CDR3 in DNA: TGTGCCAGTAGGATGTTAGCGGGAGACTTCTACGAGCAGTACTTC.

This clone was picked up a small number of times. CDR3 loop: CASSDRPRWDRTWNEQFF. The DNA of the CDR3 is TGTGCCAGCAGTGACAGGCCCCGGTGGGACAGGACGTGGAATGAGCAGTTCTTC. V and J are TRBV6-1 and TRBJ2-1, with TRBD1 matching over 8 bases. CDR1 is MNHNS, CDR2 SASEGT, per germline. V gave up 3 bases and J gave up 7 bases; unmatched junction bases: 17. The CDR3 runs to 18 residues.